These T cell receptor beta chains were read from a single sample in a study of early T cells in non-severe SARS-CoV-2 infection. A single record per CDR3 protein comes from TCRdb applying MiXCR to the 5' RACE reads. The data show roughly 69,000 distinct CDR3 sequences, approximately 11% seen once. The sequences come from whole blood, collected at baseline. All receptors come from an adult who was a healthcare worker with PCR-confirmed SARS-CoV-2 infection or an uninfected control (not recorded which). CDR3s include the opening cysteine and the closing phenylalanine or tryptophan. The D gene is left open where the match is weak. Not all rows give a size; the values are once, few, many and, for expanded clones, a class.

cdr3_nt cdr3_aa v_call clone_size j_call d_call
TGTGCCAGCAGTACGCTCCTAGGGGCTTTCTTT CASSTLLGAFF TRBV12-3/TRBV12-4 many TRBJ1-1 NA
TGCAGCGTTGATCGCCGGGGAATAGGGGAGACCCAGTACTTC CSVDRRGIGETQYF TRBV29-1 NA TRBJ2-5 NA
TGTGCCAGCAGGGAGGAGAATGAGCAGTTCTTC CASREENEQFF TRBV28 few TRBJ2-1 NA
TGTGCCAGCAGTTATTCGGAACCTCCCGTCGATGAGCAGTTCTTC CASSYSEPPVDEQFF TRBV6-2/TRBV6-3 many TRBJ2-1 NA
TGTGCCAGCAGTTTATCTGTCGGGACAGTCCTGTTTTTT CASSLSVGTVLFF TRBV27 few TRBJ1-4 TRBD1
TGCAGTGCCGATAGCGGGAGGGCCGTAGATACGCAGTATTTT CSADSGRAVDTQYF TRBV20-1 few TRBJ2-3 TRBD2
TGTGCCAGCAGTTCGCAGAGGGGTGGCACTGAAGCTTTCTTT CASSSQRGGTEAFF TRBV6-2/TRBV6-3 NA TRBJ1-1 NA
TGTGCCAGCAGTCACCGGTACCAAGAGACCCAGTACTTC CASSHRYQETQYF TRBV6-2/TRBV6-3 NA TRBJ2-5 NA
TGTGCCAGCAGCTTATTCGTGTGGGAGAAGAACACCGGGGAGCTGTTTTTT CASSLFVWEKNTGELFF TRBV11-2 NA TRBJ2-2 NA
TGTGCCAGCAGCAGACTAGCGGGCAACAACAATGAGCAGTTCTTC CASSRLAGNNNEQFF TRBV28 NA TRBJ2-1 TRBD2
TGTGCCAGCACCAATCGGGACACTTCCTACGAGCAGTACTTC CASTNRDTSYEQYF TRBV28 many TRBJ2-7 NA
TGCGCCAGCAGCTTCGTGTCGGGGGACTACGAGCAGTACTTC CASSFVSGDYEQYF TRBV5-1 few TRBJ2-7 NA
TGTGCCAGCAACCGGGACACCGGGGAGCTGTTTTTT CASNRDTGELFF TRBV12-3/TRBV12-4 many TRBJ2-2 NA
TGTGCCAGCAGCTGGGGGCAGACTGAAGCTTTCTTT CASSWGQTEAFF TRBV5-8 many TRBJ1-1 NA
TGTGCCAGCTCAAGGGTTGGAGGAGCCTCGGATACGCAGTATTTT CASSRVGGASDTQYF TRBV18 few TRBJ2-3 NA
TGTGCCAGCAGCGTAGCTAATGCAGACACAGATACGCAGTATTTT CASSVANADTDTQYF TRBV9 NA TRBJ2-3 NA
TGTGCCAGCAGCCCCGAAGACAGACCGAATGAGCAGTTCTTC CASSPEDRPNEQFF TRBV4-2 NA TRBJ2-1 NA
TGTGCCAGCAGTTTGGACGCCAGCTCTGGAAACACCATATATTTT CASSLDASSGNTIYF TRBV28 many TRBJ1-3 NA
TGCAGCGTTATGGGCGGGGCAGGGTCTAACACCGGGGAGCTGTTTTTT CSVMGGAGSNTGELFF TRBV29-1 NA TRBJ2-2 NA
TGTGCCAGCAGCTTTGGGACAGGGAGAAGCTCTGAAGCTTTCTTT CASSFGTGRSSEAFF TRBV9 NA TRBJ1-1 TRBD1
TGTGCCAGCAGGCCGACAGGGGGTAGGACCGGGGAGCTGTTTTTT CASRPTGGRTGELFF TRBV28 few TRBJ2-2 TRBD1
TGTGCCAGCAGCTTAATTAGCTCGGCGAATGAGCAGTTCTTC CASSLISSANEQFF TRBV11-3 NA TRBJ2-1 NA
TGTGCCAGCAGTTTGGTAGCTCTCGAGGAGACCCAGTACTTC CASSLVALEETQYF TRBV28 many TRBJ2-5 NA
TGTGCCAGCAGCTTAGGTTCGGGGACTAGCGGATACAATGAGCAGTTCTTC CASSLGSGTSGYNEQFF TRBV7-3 few TRBJ2-1 TRBD2
TGTGCCAGCAGTTTTTCTGGGGGGAAACTGTTTTTT CASSFSGGKLFF TRBV27 many TRBJ1-4 NA
TGTGCCAGCAGTACATGGGACAGGGTGGAGAATGAGCAGTTCTTC CASSTWDRVENEQFF TRBV12-3/TRBV12-4 NA TRBJ2-1 TRBD1
TGTGCCAGCAGAGGGACAGATACGCAGTATTTT CASRGTDTQYF TRBV7-2 few TRBJ2-3 NA
TGCAGCAGGGGGAACACTGAAGCTTTCTTT CSRGNTEAFF TRBV20-1 many TRBJ1-1 NA
TGCGCCAGCAGCCAACCCGGTTTCGGGACCGCCTACAATGAGCAGTTCTTC CASSQPGFGTAYNEQFF TRBV4-1 NA TRBJ2-1 NA
TGTGCCAGCACCCGCGGGACAGGGGGCTTGAACACTGAAGCTTTCTTT CASTRGTGGLNTEAFF TRBV3-1 NA TRBJ1-1 TRBD1
TGTGCCAGCAGTCCCCAGGGGCCTGACTATGGCTACACCTTC CASSPQGPDYGYTF TRBV27 few TRBJ1-2 NA
TGCAGCGTTGAGGGAGCCAGGGACTACTACAATGAGCAGTTCTTC CSVEGARDYYNEQFF TRBV29-1 NA TRBJ2-1 TRBD2
TGTGCCAGCCTCTCCCAGGACTCTCAGATCAATGAGCAGTTCTTC CASLSQDSQINEQFF TRBV6-2/TRBV6-3 NA TRBJ2-1 NA
TGTGCCAGCAGTTTATGGCGGGAGAGCTCCTACAATGAGCAGTTCTTC CASSLWRESSYNEQFF TRBV28 few TRBJ2-1 TRBD2
TGTGCCAGTAGTATAGTCGGCGGGAGCTCCTACAATGAGCAGTTCTTC CASSIVGGSSYNEQFF TRBV19 NA TRBJ2-1 TRBD2
TGTGCCAGCAGCATACATACCGGACCCGCGAACACCGGGGAGCTGTTTTTT CASSIHTGPANTGELFF TRBV3-1 many TRBJ2-2 NA